This TCR beta chain was found in a study of OX40 agonist ivuxolimab in advanced cancers. About the research overall: Those treated in dose escalation had hepatocellular carcinoma, melanoma, renal cell cancer or head and neck cancer. A history of anti-PD-1, anti-PD-L1 or anti-CTLA-4 therapy was acceptable, and about 40% had some. Study-wide points: Normalized expansion of T-cell clones was also low for some nonresponders.

This clone was counted once. No antigen is known for it. Generated by immunoSEQ multiplex PCR, the TCRdb table keeps only in-frame clones and is missing some. The data show approximately 61,000 clones, with around 80% seen just once and around 2% held by the top ten. This clonotype originated in an adult with an advanced solid tumor such as melanoma, head and neck, liver or kidney cancer. The source was CD4+ or CD8+ T cells sorted from blood, collected in a trial of the OX40 agonist ivuxolimab.

CDR3 amino acids: CASSPSGQGARAGELFF. CDR3 coding DNA: TGTGCCAGCTCACCATCGGGCCAGGGGGCGCGGGCCGGGGAGCTGTTTTTT. The chain is built from TRBV18 and TRBJ2-2; 8 nucleotides agree with TRBD1. This CDR3 has 17 residues. Germline V gene sequence: CDR1 KGHSH, CDR2 LQKENI. Germline trimming cut 2 bases from V and 6 bases from J; bases unmatched to any gene: 11.